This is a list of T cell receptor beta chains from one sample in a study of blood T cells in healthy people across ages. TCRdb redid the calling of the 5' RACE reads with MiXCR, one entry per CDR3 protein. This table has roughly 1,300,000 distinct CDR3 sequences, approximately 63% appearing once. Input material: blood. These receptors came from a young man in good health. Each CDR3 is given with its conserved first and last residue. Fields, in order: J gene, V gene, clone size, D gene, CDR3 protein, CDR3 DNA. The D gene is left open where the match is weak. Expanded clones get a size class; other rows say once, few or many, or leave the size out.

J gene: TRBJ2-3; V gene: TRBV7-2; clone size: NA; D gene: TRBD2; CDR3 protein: CASSLLAGSFTDTQYF; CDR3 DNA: TGTGCCAGCAGCTTGCTAGCGGGGAGCTTCACAGATACGCAGTATTTT
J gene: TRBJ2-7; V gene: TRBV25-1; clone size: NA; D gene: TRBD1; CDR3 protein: CASSELGRDRATEQYF; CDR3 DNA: TGTGCCAGCAGTGAATTAGGAAGGGACAGGGCTACGGAGCAGTACTTC
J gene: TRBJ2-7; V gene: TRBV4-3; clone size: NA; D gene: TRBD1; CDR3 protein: CASSQGPGGASYEQYF; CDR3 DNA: TGCGCCAGCAGCCAAGGTCCAGGGGGCGCGTCCTACGAGCAGTACTTC
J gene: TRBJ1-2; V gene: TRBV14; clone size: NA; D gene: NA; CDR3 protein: CASSQVVGDGYTF; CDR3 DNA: TGTGCCAGCAGCCAAGTCGTGGGAGATGGCTACACCTTC
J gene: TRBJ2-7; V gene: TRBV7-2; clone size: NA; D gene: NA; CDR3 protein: CAGSAAYPYEQYF; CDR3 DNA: TGTGCCGGCAGCGCGGCTTATCCCTACGAGCAGTACTTC
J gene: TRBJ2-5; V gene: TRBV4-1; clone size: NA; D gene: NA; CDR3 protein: CASSRLRGASQETQYF; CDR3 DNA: TGCGCCAGCAGCCGCTTAAGGGGGGCGTCTCAAGAGACCCAGTACTTC
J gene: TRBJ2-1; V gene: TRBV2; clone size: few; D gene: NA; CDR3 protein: CASRSGPYNEQFF; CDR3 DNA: TGTGCCAGCAGGTCAGGGCCCTACAATGAGCAGTTCTTC
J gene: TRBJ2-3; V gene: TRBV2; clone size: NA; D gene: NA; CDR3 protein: CASTGGRNKDTQYF; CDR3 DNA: TGTGCCAGCACCGGGGGGCGCAACAAAGATACGCAGTATTTT
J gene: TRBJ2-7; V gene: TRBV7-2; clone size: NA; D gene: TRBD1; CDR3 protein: CASSWRAPGQGSYEQYF; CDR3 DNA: TGTGCCAGCAGCTGGCGGGCTCCGGGACAGGGGTCCTACGAGCAGTACTTC
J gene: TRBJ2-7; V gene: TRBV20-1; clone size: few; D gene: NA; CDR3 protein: CSARGVRVTYEQYF; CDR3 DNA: TGCAGTGCTAGGGGAGTCCGGGTTACCTACGAGCAGTACTTC
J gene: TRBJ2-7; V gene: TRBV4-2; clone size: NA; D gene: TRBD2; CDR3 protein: CASRSSGRANYEQYF; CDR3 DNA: TGTGCCAGCAGGTCTAGCGGGAGGGCTAACTACGAGCAGTACTTC
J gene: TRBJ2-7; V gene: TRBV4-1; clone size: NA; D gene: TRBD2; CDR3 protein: CASSQARLADNYEQYF; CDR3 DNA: TGCGCCAGCAGCCAAGCGCGACTAGCGGATAACTACGAGCAGTACTTC
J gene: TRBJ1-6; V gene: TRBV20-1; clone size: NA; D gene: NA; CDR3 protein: CSARSRTDPLTYNSPLHF; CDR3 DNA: TGCAGTGCTAGATCCCGGACAGACCCACTTACCTATAATTCACCCCTCCACTTT
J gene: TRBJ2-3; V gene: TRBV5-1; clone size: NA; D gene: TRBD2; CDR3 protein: CASSLSGLAGGPTGFDTQYF; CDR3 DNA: TGCGCCAGCAGCTTGTCGGGACTAGCGGGGGGGCCGACTGGTTTCGATACGCAGTATTTT
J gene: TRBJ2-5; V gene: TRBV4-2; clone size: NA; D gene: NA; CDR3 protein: CASSQEAASPQETQCF; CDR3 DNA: TGTGCCAGCAGCCAAGAAGCGGCAAGCCCCCAAGAGACCCAGTGCTTC
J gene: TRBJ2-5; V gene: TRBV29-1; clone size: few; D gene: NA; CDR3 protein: CSVGTDRKQYF; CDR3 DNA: TGCAGCGTTGGGACGGATCGTAAACAGTACTTC
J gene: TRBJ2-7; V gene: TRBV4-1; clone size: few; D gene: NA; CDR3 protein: CASSQAQGYDNEQYF; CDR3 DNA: TGCGCCAGCAGCCAAGCACAGGGATACGATAACGAGCAGTACTTC
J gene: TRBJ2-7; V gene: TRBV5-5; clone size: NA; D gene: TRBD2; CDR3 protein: CASSFAGTSGGPFTYEQYF; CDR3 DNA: TGTGCCAGCAGCTTTGCCGGGACTAGCGGGGGGCCTTTTACCTACGAGCAGTACTTC
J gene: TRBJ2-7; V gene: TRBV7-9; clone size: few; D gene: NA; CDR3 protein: CASSPGTIKYEQYF; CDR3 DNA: TGTGCCAGCAGCCCAGGGACGATTAAATACGAGCAGTACTTC
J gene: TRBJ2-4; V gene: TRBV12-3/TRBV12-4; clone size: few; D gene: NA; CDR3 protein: CASRTSSESEIQYF; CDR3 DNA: TGTGCCAGCAGGACCAGTAGCGAGAGTGAGATTCAGTACTTC
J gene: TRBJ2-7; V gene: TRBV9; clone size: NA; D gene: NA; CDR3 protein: CASSVADGYEQYF; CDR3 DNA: TGTGCCAGCAGCGTAGCGGACGGATACGAGCAGTACTTC
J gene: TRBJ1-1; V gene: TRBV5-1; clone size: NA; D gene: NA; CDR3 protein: CASSISGMMNTEAFF; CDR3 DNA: TGCGCCAGCAGCATCTCGGGGATGATGAACACTGAAGCTTTCTTT
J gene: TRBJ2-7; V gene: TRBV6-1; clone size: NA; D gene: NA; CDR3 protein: CASSEIGTPYEQYF; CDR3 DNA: TGTGCCAGCAGTGAAATCGGAACCCCCTACGAGCAGTACTTC
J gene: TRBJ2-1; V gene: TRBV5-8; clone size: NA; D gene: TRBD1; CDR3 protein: CASGWLGTEHNEQFF; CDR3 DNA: TGTGCCAGCGGGTGGTTGGGGACAGAGCACAATGAGCAGTTCTTC
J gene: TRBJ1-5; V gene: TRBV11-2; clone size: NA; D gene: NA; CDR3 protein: CASSLEQGNQPQHF; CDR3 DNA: TGTGCCAGCAGCTTAGAGCAGGGCAATCAGCCCCAGCATTTT
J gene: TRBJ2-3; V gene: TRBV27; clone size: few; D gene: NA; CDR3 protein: CARSSLGRRQEGDTQYF; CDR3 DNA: TGTGCCCGCAGTTCCCTGGGTCGGCGGCAAGAGGGAGATACGCAGTATTTT
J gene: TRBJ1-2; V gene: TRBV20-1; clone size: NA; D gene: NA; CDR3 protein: CSAPTGLYYGYTF; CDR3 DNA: TGCAGTGCTCCGACAGGACTTTACTATGGCTACACCTTC
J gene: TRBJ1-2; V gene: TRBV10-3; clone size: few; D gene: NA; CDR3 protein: CAIRGYGYTF; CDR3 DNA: TGTGCCATCAGGGGTTATGGCTACACCTTC
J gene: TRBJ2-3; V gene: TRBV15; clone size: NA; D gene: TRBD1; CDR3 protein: CATSRTFQGQGDTQYF; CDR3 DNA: TGTGCCACCAGCAGAACATTCCAGGGACAGGGTGATACGCAGTATTTT
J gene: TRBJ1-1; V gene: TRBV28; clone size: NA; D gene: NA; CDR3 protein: CASSSAGGTTEAFF; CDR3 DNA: TGTGCCAGCAGTTCCGCGGGGGGAACCACTGAAGCTTTCTTT
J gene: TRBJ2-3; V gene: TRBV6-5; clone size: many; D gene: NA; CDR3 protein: CASSPGGDTQYF; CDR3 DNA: TGTGCCAGCAGTCCCGGGGGAGATACGCAGTATTTT
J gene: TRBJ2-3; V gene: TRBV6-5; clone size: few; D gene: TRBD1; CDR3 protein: CASSSGTGWTDTQYF; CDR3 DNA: TGTGCCAGCAGCTCCGGGACAGGGTGGACAGATACGCAGTATTTT
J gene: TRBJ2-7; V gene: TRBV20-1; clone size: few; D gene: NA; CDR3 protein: CSASLNSDWEQYF; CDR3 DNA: TGCAGTGCTAGTTTAAACAGCGATTGGGAGCAGTACTTC
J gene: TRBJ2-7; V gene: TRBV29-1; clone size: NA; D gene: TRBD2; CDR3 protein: CSVQGLSYEQYF; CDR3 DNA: TGCAGCGTTCAGGGACTATCCTACGAGCAGTACTTC
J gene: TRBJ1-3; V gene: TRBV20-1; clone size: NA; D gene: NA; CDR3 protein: CSASRGGAGNTIYF; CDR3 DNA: TGCAGTGCATCGCGGGGGGGGGCTGGAAACACCATATATTTT
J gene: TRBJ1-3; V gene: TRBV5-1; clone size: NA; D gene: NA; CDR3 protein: CASSLGLSSGNTIYF; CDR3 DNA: TGCGCCAGCAGCTTGGGACTGTCCTCTGGAAACACCATATATTTT
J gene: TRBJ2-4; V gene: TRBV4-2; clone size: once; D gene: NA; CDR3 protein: CATQGRLGDVQYF; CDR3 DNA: TGTGCCACCCAGGGGCGGCTAGGAGACGTTCAGTACTTC
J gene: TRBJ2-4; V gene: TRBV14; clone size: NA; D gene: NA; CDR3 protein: CASSQDYKGQGRNIQYF; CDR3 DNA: TGTGCCAGCAGCCAAGATTATAAGGGGCAGGGACGGAACATTCAGTACTTC
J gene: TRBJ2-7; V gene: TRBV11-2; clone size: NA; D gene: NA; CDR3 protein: CASSLVLAGNPGAYEQYF; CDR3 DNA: TGTGCCAGCAGCTTAGTACTAGCAGGGAATCCAGGGGCCTACGAGCAGTACTTC
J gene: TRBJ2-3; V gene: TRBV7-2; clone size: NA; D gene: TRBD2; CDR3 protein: CASSFGGGNTDTQYF; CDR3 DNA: TGTGCCAGCAGCTTTGGCGGGGGGAACACAGATACGCAGTATTTT
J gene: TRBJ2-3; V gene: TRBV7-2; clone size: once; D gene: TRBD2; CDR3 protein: CASSLAGVIGTQYF; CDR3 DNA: TGTGCCAGCAGTCTAGCGGGGGTTATTGGCACGCAGTATTTT
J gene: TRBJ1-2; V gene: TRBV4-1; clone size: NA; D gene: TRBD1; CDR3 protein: CASSQAWTGRNGYTF; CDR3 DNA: TGCGCCAGCAGCCAAGCTTGGACAGGGAGGAATGGCTACACCTTC
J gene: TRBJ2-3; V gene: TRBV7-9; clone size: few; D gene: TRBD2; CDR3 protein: CASSLVLAETTDTQYF; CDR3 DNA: TGTGCCAGCAGCTTAGTACTAGCGGAGACCACAGATACGCAGTATTTT
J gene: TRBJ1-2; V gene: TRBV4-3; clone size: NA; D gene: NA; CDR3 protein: CASSQDYSTIGYTF; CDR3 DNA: TGCGCCAGCAGCCAAGATTATTCTACCATTGGCTACACCTTC
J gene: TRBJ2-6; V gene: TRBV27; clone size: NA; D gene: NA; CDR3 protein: CASSLDSSSGTNVLTF; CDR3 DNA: TGTGCCAGCAGTTTGGACTCAAGCTCTGGGACCAACGTCCTGACTTTC
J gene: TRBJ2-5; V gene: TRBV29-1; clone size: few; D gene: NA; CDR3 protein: CSVEDPDTQETQYF; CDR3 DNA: TGCAGCGTTGAAGACCCGGACACCCAAGAGACCCAGTACTTC
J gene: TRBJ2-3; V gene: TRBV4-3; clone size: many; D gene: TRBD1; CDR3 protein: CASSQVLGQGYSTDTQYF; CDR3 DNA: TGCGCCAGCAGCCAAGTTCTGGGACAGGGGTATAGCACAGATACGCAGTATTTT
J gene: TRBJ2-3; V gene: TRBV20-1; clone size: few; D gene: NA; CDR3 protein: CSAGSSPDTQYF; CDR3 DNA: TGCAGTGCTGGCTCCAGTCCCGATACGCAGTATTTT
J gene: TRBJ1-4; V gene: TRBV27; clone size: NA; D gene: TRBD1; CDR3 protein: CASGSGQGEKLFF; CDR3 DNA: TGTGCCAGCGGGAGTGGACAGGGTGAAAAACTGTTTTTT
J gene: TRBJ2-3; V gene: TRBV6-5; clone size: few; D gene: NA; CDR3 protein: CASSYSGGGVDTQYF; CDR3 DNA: TGTGCCAGCAGTTACTCGGGAGGGGGGGTAGATACGCAGTATTTT
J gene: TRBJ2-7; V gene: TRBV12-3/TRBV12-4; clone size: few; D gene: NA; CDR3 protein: CAIHRGEQYF; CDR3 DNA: TGTGCCATCCACCGGGGAGAGCAGTACTTC
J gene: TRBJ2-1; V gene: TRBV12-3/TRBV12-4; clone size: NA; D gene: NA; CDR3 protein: CTSSNLADHSYNEQFF; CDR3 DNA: TGTACCAGCAGTAACCTAGCAGACCACTCCTACAATGAGCAGTTCTTC
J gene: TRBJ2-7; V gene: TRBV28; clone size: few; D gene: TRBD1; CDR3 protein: CASNRDSASYEQYF; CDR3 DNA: TGTGCCAGCAACCGGGACAGCGCGAGCTACGAGCAGTACTTC
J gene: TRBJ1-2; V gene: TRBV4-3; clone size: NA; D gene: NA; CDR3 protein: CASSQSSGEVYTF; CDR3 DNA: TGCGCCAGCAGCCAATCTAGCGGGGAGGTCTACACCTTC
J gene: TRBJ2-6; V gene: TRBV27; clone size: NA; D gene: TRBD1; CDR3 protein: CASHGTGVAGANVPTF; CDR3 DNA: TGTGCCAGCCATGGGACAGGAGTAGCTGGGGCCAACGTCCCGACTTTC
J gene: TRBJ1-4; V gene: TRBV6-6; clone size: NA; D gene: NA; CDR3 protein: CASRHDSRLNEKLFF; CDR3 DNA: TGTGCCAGCAGGCATGACAGCCGACTTAATGAAAAACTGTTTTTT
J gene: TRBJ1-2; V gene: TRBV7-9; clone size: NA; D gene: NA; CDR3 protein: CASSSGAGADGYTF; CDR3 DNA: TGTGCCAGCAGCTCTGGGGCGGGGGCGGATGGCTACACCTTC